This T cell receptor (beta chain) was captured by sequencing in a study of response to subunit inactivated influenza vaccine. Study observations and caveats: Researchers suggested that each seasonal influenza vaccination recruits few new T cells.

As regards this clonotype: Its antigen is unidentified.

CDR3 length: 14 amino acids. CDR1 and CDR2 (germline): MNHNS, SASEGT. V shed 4 bases and J shed 2 bases, with 9 bases lying between them. Using its own MiXCR run on the RT-PCR reads, TCRdb lists one record per CDR3 protein. The sample records fewer than 350,000 distinct CDR3 sequences, 20% to 25% being singletons. The clonotype originates from a man aged 45 to 75 who received an inactivated influenza vaccine. Sequenced here: PBMCs from blood, sampled roughly 20 months after vaccination. The rearrangement uses TRBV6-1 and TRBJ2-1, with a weak D call TRBD2 (5 bases). CDR3: CASSGNSAYNEQFF. CDR3 nucleotides: TGTGCCAGCAGTGGAAATAGCGCCTACAATGAGCAGTTCTTC.